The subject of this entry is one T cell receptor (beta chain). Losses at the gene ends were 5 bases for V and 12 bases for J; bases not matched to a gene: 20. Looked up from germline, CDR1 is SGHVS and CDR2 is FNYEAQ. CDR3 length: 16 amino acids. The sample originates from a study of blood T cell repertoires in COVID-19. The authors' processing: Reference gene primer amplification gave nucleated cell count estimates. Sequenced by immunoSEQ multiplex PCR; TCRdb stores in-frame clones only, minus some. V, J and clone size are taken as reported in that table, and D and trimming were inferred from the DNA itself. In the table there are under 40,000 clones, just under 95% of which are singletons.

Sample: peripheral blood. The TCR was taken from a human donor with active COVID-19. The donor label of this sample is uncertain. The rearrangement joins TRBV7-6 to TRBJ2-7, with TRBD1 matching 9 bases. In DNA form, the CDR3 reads TGTGCCAGCAGCCGCACTTTACCGGGACAGGGTGGTCTCTTGTACTTC. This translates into CASSRTLPGQGGLLYF.